This T cell receptor beta chain is drawn from a study of T cells after posttransplantation cyclophosphamide. Overall study findings and caveats: TRB overlap between skin or GI tissue T cells and blood was limited.

The junction had 16 bases not matched to a gene; V was cut back by 10 bases and J by 7 bases. The germline V gene has CDR1 MNHNS and CDR2 SASEGT. This CDR3 comprises 15 residues. This clone was observed at least ten times. Its antigen is currently unknown. The assay was immunoSEQ multiplex PCR, and TCRdb's table has in-frame clones only and misses some. There are 25,000 to 35,000 clones in the sample, none observed a single time. The TCR sequence derives from a woman aged 25-40 years in good health and a related stem cell transplant donor. Sequencing was performed on PBMCs. The chain joins TRBV6-1 to TRBJ2-1; 7 nucleotides line up with TRBD2. Written as DNA, the CDR3 is TGTGCCACCTCCCTGATGGGGGGGGTTGGGAATGAGCAGTTCTTC. Amino acids: CATSLMGGVGNEQFF.